The T cell receptor beta chain described here comes from a study of T cell responses to AZD1222 COVID-19 vaccine. CDR3 size: 14 residues. The germline V gene encodes CDR1 SGHKS and CDR2 YYEKEE (reference sequence). Trimming cost V 3 bases and J 2 bases, with 11 bases left between them. TCRdb keeps only in-frame clones here, not all; method: immunoSEQ multiplex PCR. Of roughly 100,000 clones in the sample, 86% are singletons; the top ten hold about 3.1%. The source of this sequence is an adult who received the MenACWY meningococcal vaccine as a control. Sample: peripheral blood, taken 28 days after the second dose of the MenACWY control vaccine. The V and J genes are TRBV5-5 and TRBJ1-2, with D possibly matching TRBD1 (5 bases). CDR3 nucleotide sequence: TGTGCCAGCAGCTCCCCGGGGGGAAACTATGGCTACACCTTC. It codes for CASSSPGGNYGYTF.